A selection of T cell receptor beta chains follows, all from one sample in a study of T cells in Graves' hyperthyroidism and ophthalmopathy. TCRdb re-called the multiplex PCR reads through MiXCR, storing one row per CDR3 protein. This sample has roughly 380,000 distinct CDR3 sequences; 13% occur once, and the top ten carry about a fifth. The source material was blood. Every receptor here comes from a man younger than 45 with Graves' hyperthyroidism that later progressed to Graves' ophthalmopathy. CDR3s include the opening cysteine and the closing phenylalanine or tryptophan. Fields, in order: CDR3 DNA, CDR3 protein, J gene, V gene, D gene, clone size, CDR3 length. D genes are given only for firm matches. Only some rows state a clone size, as once, few, many or a class for expanded clones.

CDR3 DNA: TGTGCCAGCAGCCAATTGATGCGGCAGAACACTGAAGCTTTCTTT; CDR3 protein: CASSQLMRQNTEAFF; J gene: TRBJ1-1; V gene: TRBV4-2; D gene: -; clone size: many; CDR3 length: 15
CDR3 DNA: TGTGCCAGCAGCCAAGATTGGACAGGGGGCTTCGCCTACAATGAGCAGTTCTTC; CDR3 protein: CASSQDWTGGFAYNEQFF; J gene: TRBJ2-1; V gene: TRBV14; D gene: TRBD1; clone size: few; CDR3 length: 18
CDR3 DNA: TGTGCCAGCAGCCTCAAGATGTCCGACGAGCAGTACTTC; CDR3 protein: CASSLKMSDEQYF; J gene: TRBJ2-7; V gene: TRBV9; D gene: -; clone size: few; CDR3 length: 13
CDR3 DNA: TGTGCCAGCAGTTTATCGCCCCGAATCAATGAGCAGTTCTTC; CDR3 protein: CASSLSPRINEQFF; J gene: TRBJ2-1; V gene: TRBV27; D gene: -; clone size: many; CDR3 length: 14
CDR3 DNA: TGTGCCAGCAGTTTATTAGGACAGGGGGCGCCTGAGCAGTACTTC; CDR3 protein: CASSLLGQGAPEQYF; J gene: TRBJ2-7; V gene: TRBV27; D gene: TRBD1; clone size: many; CDR3 length: 15
CDR3 DNA: TGTGCCAGTAGCTGGACAGGGGAAGGATCACCCCTCCACTTT; CDR3 protein: CASSWTGEGSPLHF; J gene: TRBJ1-6; V gene: TRBV19; D gene: TRBD1; clone size: few; CDR3 length: 14
CDR3 DNA: TGTGCCAGCAGTCTGAACACACTCTACTCTGGAAACACCATATATTTT; CDR3 protein: CASSLNTLYSGNTIYF; J gene: TRBJ1-3; V gene: TRBV12-3/TRBV12-4; D gene: -; clone size: many; CDR3 length: 16
CDR3 DNA: TGTGCCAGCGGCGTTGGGGGTACTGAAGCTTTCTTT; CDR3 protein: CASGVGGTEAFF; J gene: TRBJ1-1; V gene: TRBV5-6; D gene: -; clone size: -; CDR3 length: 12
CDR3 DNA: TGTGCCAGCGGACCAGGGACTTTGGATACGCAGTATTTT; CDR3 protein: CASGPGTLDTQYF; J gene: TRBJ2-3; V gene: TRBV28; D gene: -; clone size: -; CDR3 length: 13
CDR3 DNA: TGTGCCAGCAGTTCCTTACAAGTCGGGAACACTGAAGCTTTCTTT; CDR3 protein: CASSSLQVGNTEAFF; J gene: TRBJ1-1; V gene: TRBV28; D gene: -; clone size: many; CDR3 length: 15